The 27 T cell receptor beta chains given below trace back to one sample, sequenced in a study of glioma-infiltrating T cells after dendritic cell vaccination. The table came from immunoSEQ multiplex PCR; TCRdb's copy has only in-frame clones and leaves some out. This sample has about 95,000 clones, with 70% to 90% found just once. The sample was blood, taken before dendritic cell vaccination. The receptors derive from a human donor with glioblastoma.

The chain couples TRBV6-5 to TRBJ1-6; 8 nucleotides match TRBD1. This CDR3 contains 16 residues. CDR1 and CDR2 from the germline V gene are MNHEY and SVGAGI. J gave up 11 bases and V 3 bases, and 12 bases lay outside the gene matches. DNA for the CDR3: TGTGCCAGCAGTTATGGGACAGGAGGTTCGAAGCCACCCCTCCACTTT. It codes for CASSYGTGGSKPPLHF.

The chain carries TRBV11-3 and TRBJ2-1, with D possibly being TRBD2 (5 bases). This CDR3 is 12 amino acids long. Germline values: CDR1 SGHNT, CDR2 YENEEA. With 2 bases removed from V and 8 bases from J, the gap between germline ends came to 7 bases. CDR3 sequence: CASSLNGDEQFF. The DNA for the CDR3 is TGTGCCAGCAGCTTAAACGGGGATGAGCAGTTCTTC. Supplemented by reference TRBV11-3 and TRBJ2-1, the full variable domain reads EAGVVQSPRYKIIEKKQPVAFWCNPISGHNTLYWYLQNLGQGPELLIRYENEEAVDDSQLPKDRFSAERLKGVDSTLKIQPAELGDSAVYLCASSLNGDEQFFGPGTRLTVL.

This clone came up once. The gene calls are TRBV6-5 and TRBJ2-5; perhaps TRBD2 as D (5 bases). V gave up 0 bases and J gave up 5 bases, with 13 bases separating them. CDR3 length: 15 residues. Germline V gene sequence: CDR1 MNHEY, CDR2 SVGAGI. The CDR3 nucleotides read TGTGCCAGCAGTTACTCGGTCATACCGGGGGAGACCCAGTACTTC. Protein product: CASSYSVIPGETQYF.

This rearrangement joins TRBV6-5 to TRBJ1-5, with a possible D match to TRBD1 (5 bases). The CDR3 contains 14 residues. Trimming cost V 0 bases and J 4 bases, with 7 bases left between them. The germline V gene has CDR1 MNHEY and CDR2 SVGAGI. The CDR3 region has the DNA TGTGCCAGCAGTTACTCGCGGGGGAATCAGCCCCAGCATTTT. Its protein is CASSYSRGNQPQHF.

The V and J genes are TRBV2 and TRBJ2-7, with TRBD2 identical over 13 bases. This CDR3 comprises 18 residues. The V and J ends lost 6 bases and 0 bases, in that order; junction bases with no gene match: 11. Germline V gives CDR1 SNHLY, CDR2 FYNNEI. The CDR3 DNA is TGTGCCAGCAGGGGGACTAGCGGGAACAAGCCGAGCTCCTACGAGCAGTACTTC. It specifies CASRGTSGNKPSSYEQYF.

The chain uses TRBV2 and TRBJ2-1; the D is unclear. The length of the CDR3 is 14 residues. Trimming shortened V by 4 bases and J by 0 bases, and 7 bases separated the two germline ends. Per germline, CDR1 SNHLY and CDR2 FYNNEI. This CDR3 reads CASSVKSSYNEQFF. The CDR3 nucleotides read TGTGCCAGCAGTGTCAAGAGCTCCTACAATGAGCAGTTCTTC.

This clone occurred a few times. The CDR3 reads CSVHRGSETQYF. The DNA of the CDR3 is TGCAGCGTCCACAGGGGGTCGGAGACCCAGTACTTC. The chain is built from TRBV29-1 and TRBJ2-5; the match to TRBD1 covers 8 bases. CDR1 is SQVTM, CDR2 ANQGSEA, per germline. The CDR3 runs 12 residues. V trimming: 6 bases; J trimming: 5 bases; junction bases outside the gene matches: 5.

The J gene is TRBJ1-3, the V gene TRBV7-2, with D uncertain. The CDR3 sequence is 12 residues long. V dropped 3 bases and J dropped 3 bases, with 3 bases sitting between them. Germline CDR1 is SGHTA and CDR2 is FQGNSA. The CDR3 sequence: CASSFLGNTIYF. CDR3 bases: TGTGCCAGCAGCTTTCTTGGAAACACCATATATTTT.

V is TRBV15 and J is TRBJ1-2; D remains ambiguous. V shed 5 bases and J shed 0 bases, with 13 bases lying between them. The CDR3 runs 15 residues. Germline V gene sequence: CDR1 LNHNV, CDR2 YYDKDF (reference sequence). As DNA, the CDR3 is TGTGCCACCAGCTCCTTCCTCAGTACTAACTATGGCTACACCTTC. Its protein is CATSSFLSTNYGYTF.

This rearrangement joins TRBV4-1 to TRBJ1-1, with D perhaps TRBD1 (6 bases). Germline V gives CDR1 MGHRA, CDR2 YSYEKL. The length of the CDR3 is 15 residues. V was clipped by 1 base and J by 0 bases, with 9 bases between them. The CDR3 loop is CASSQGQGLNTEAFF. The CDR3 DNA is TGCGCCAGCAGCCAAGGCCAGGGGTTGAACACTGAAGCTTTCTTT.

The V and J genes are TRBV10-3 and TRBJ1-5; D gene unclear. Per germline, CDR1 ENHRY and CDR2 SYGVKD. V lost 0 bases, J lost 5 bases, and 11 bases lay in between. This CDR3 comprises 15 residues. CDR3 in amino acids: CAISESGANYQPQHF. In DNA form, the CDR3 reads TGTGCCATCAGTGAGTCGGGAGCCAATTATCAGCCCCAGCATTTT.

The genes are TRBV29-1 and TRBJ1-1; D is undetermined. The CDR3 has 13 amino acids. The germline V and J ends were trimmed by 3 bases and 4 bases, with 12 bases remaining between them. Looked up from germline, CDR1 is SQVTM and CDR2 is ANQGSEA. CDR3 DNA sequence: TGCAGCGTTGATCTGCAGGCTGGCACTGAAGCTTTCTTT. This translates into CSVDLQAGTEAFF.

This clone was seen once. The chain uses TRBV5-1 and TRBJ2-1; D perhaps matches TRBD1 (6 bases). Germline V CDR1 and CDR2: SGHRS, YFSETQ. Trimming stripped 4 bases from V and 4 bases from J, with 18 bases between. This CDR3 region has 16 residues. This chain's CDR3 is CASSPGTSGGYNEQFF. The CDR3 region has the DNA TGCGCCAGCAGCCCCGGGACATCTGGGGGATACAATGAGCAGTTCTTC. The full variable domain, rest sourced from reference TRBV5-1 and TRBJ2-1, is KAGVTQTPRYLIKTRGQQVTLSCSPISGHRSVSWYQQTPGQGLQFLFEYFSETQRNKGNFPGRFSGRQFSNSRSEMNVSTLELGDSALYLCASSPGTSGGYNEQFFGPGTRLTVL.

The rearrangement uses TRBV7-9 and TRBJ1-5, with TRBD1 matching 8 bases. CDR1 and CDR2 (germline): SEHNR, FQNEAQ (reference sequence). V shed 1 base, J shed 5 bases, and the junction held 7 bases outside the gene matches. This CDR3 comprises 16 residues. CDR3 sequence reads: CASSLGRQGADQPQHF. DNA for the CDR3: TGTGCCAGCAGCTTAGGTCGGCAGGGGGCTGATCAGCCCCAGCATTTT.

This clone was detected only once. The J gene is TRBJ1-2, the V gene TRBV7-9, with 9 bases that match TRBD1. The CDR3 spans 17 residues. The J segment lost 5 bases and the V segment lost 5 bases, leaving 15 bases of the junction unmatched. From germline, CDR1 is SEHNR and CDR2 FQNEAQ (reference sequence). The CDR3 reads CASSPGTGRDYAYGYTF. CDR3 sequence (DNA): TGTGCCAGCAGCCCCGGGACAGGGAGAGACTATGCGTATGGCTACACCTTC.

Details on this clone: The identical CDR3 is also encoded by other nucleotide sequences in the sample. As DNA, the CDR3 is TGCGCCAGCAGCCTGGCCATGGATGGGGGGGAGACCCAGTACTTC. This encodes CASSLAMDGGETQYF. The rearrangement joins TRBV5-1 to TRBJ2-5; possibly TRBD2 for D (6 bases). The germline V and J ends were trimmed by 4 bases and 5 bases, with 18 bases remaining between them. This CDR3 spans 15 amino acids. Germline V gene sequence: CDR1 SGHRS, CDR2 YFSETQ.

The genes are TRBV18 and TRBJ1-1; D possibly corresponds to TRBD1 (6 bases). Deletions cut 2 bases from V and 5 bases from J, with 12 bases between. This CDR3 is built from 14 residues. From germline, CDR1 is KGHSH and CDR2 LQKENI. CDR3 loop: CASSPLSRGTEAFF. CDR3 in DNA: TGTGCCAGCTCACCATTGAGTAGGGGGACTGAAGCTTTCTTT.

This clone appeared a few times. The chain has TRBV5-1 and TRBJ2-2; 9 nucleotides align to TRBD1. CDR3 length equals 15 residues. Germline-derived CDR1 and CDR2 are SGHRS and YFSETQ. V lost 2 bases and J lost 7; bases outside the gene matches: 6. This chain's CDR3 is CASSFDRGFGGELFF. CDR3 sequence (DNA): TGCGCCAGCAGCTTTGACAGGGGGTTTGGCGGGGAGCTGTTTTTT.

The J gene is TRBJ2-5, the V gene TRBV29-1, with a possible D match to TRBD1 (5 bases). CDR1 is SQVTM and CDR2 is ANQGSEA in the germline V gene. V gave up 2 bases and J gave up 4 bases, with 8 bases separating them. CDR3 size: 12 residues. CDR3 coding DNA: TGCAGCGTTGAACAGGGCGGAGAGACCCAGTACTTC. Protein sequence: CSVEQGGETQYF.

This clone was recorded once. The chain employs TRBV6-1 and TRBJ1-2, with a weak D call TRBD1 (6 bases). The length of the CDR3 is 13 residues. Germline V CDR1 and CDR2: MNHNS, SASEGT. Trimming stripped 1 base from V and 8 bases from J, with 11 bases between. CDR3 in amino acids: CASSEGVGGGYTF. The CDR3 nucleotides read TGTGCCAGCAGTGAAGGGGTAGGGGGAGGCTACACCTTC.

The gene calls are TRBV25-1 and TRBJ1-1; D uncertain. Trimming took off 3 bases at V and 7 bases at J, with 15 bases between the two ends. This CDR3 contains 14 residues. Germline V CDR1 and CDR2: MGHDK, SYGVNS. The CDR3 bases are TGTGCCAGCAGTGACGGCAGGAGGTTAGGTGAAGCTTTCTTT. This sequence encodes CASSDGRRLGEAFF.

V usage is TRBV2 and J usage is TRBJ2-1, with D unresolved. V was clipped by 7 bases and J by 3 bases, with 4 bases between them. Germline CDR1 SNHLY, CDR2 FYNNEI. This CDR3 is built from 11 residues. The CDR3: CASILYNEQFF. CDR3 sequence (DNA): TGTGCCAGCATACTCTACAATGAGCAGTTCTTC.

The CDR3 region has the DNA TGCGCCAGCAGCTTGGCGGGTTTAGGAAGTGAAAAACTGTTTTTT. Translated: CASSLAGLGSEKLFF. The chain employs TRBV5-1 and TRBJ1-4; D not certain. The CDR3 sequence is 15 residues long. The germline V gene has CDR1 SGHRS and CDR2 YFSETQ. Deletions cut 0 bases from V and 7 bases from J, with 13 bases between. The whole variable domain, remainder taken from reference TRBV5-1 and TRBJ1-4, is KAGVTQTPRYLIKTRGQQVTLSCSPISGHRSVSWYQQTPGQGLQFLFEYFSETQRNKGNFPGRFSGRQFSNSRSEMNVSTLELGDSALYLCASSLAGLGSEKLFFGSGTQLSVL.

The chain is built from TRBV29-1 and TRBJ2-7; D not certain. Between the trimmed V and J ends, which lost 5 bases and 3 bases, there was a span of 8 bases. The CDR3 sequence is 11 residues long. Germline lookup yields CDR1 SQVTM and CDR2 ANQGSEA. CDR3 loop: CSVLQNYEQYF. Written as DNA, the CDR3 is TGCAGCGTTCTTCAGAACTACGAGCAGTACTTC.

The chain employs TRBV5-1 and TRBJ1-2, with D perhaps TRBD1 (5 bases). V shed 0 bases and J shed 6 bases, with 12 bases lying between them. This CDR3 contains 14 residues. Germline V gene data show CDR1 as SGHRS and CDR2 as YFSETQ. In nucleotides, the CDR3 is TGCGCCAGCAGCTTGGAGAGGGGAGGGGATGGCTACACCTTC. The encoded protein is CASSLERGGDGYTF. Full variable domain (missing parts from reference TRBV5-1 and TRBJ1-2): KAGVTQTPRYLIKTRGQQVTLSCSPISGHRSVSWYQQTPGQGLQFLFEYFSETQRNKGNFPGRFSGRQFSNSRSEMNVSTLELGDSALYLCASSLERGGDGYTFGSGTRLTVV.

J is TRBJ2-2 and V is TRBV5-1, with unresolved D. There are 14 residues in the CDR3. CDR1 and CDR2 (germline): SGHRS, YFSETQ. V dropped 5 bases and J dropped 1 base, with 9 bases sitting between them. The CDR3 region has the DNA TGCGCCAGCAGGAGAAACCTGAACACCGGGGAGCTGTTTTTT. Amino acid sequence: CASRRNLNTGELFF.

CDR3 bases: TGTGCCAGCATGAAGGGGGCGTGGGAGACCCAGTACTTC. It encodes CASMKGAWETQYF. The chain uses TRBV6-6 and TRBJ2-5, with 7 bases aligning to TRBD1. Germline CDR1 reads MNHNY; CDR2 reads SVGAGI (reference sequence). This CDR3 region has 13 residues. V dropped 7 bases and J dropped 5; count of bases not matched to a gene: 7.